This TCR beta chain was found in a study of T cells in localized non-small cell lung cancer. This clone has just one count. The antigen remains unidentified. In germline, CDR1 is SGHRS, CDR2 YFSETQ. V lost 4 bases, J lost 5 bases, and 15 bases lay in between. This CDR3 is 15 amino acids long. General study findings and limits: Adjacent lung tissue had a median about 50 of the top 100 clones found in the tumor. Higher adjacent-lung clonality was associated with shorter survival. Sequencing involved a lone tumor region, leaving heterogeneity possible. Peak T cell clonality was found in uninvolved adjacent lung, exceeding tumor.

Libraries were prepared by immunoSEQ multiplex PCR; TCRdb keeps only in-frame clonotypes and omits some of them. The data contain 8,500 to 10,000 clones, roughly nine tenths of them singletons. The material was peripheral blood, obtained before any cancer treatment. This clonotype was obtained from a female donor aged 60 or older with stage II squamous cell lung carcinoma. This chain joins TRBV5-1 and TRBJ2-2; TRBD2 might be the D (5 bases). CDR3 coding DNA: TGCGCCAGCAGCACCACCGGTTGGGAGACCGGGGAGCTGTTTTTT. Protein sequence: CASSTTGWETGELFF.